This TCR beta chain was identified in a study of shared clonotypes between healthy human individuals. The CDR3 consists of 13 residues. V shed 5 bases and J shed 8 bases, with 12 bases lying between them. Germline V gives CDR1 MNHNY, CDR2 SVGAGI (reference sequence). Sorted-subset replicate PCRs used about 190 ng of genomic DNA. This amount corresponded to about 30,000 T cell genomes. The repertoire was sequenced with immunoSEQ multiplex PCR; TCRdb's copy has only in-frame clones and lacks some. The sample records a few hundred thousand clones, about 96% being singletons. This TCR came from a woman in her twenties or thirties in good health. The chain has TRBV6-6 and TRBJ1-4; D is ambiguous. The sample consisted of naive CD4+ T cells sorted from blood. Subset here: CD45RA+ positively selected. The CDR3: CASSVDRLEKLFF. For the CDR3, the DNA is TGTGCCAGCAGTGTAGACCGCCTAGAAAAACTGTTTTTT.